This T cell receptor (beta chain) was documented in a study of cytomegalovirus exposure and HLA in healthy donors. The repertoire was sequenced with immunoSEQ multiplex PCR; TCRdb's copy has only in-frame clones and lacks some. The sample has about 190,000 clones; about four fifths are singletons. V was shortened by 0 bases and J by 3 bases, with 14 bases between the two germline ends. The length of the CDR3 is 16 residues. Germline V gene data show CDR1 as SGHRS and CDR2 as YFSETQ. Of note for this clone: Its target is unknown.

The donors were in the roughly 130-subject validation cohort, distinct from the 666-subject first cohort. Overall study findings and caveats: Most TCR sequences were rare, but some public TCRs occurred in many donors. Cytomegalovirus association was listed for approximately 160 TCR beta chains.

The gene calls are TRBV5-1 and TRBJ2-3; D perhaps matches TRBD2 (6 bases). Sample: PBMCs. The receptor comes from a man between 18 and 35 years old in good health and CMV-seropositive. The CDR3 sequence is CASSLDGGGATDTQYF. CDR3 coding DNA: TGCGCCAGCAGCTTGGACGGGGGAGGCGCAACAGATACGCAGTATTTT.